This T cell receptor beta chain was sequenced in a study of T cells after yellow fever vaccination. Trimming left V 6 bases short and J 4 bases short, with 22 bases between. The CDR3 is made up of 16 amino acids. TCRdb fed the 5' RACE reads into MiXCR, producing one record per CDR3 protein. Of about 430,000 distinct CDR3 sequences detected, about 17% appear once; the ten largest clones hold around 17%. This clonotype has only a few counts. The material was PBMCs, obtained before the yellow fever booster vaccination. This clonotype originated in a man between 18 and 29 years old who received the YFV17D yellow fever vaccine. This chain joins TRBV12-3 or TRBV12-4 and TRBJ2-7; D may be TRBD2 (5 bases). CDR3 bases: TGTGCCAGCAGCCGCCACCCGGGATTTCAAATGTACGAGCAGTACTTC. This gives the protein CASSRHPGFQMYEQYF.